This T cell receptor (beta chain) was obtained from a study of blood T cells in healthy people across ages. Study conclusions and caveats: Diversity was estimated from one million T cells, and these estimates were considered underestimates.

Details on this clonotype: Its antigen is unknown.

Each sample used at least 6.5 million PBMCs. With a J-beta primer mix and a sample-barcoded 5' primer, a second PCR ran about 7 to 12 cycles. TCRdb used MiXCR to reprocess the 5' RACE reads, holding one entry per CDR3 protein. This sample yields some 1.7 million distinct CDR3 sequences, of which approximately 30% are seen a single time; approximately 7.7% belongs to the top ten. V shed 6 bases and J shed 6 bases, with 24 bases lying between them. The CDR3 extends over 17 amino acids. This receptor was obtained from a woman between 25 and 40 years old in good health. Sequencing input: blood. The gene calls are TRBV12-3 or TRBV12-4 and TRBJ2-1, with D perhaps TRBD2 (6 bases). The CDR3 sequence: CASSYPLRLARANEQFF. Here the CDR3 DNA reads TGTGCCAGCAGCTACCCTTTACGTCTAGCGAGGGCCAATGAGCAGTTCTTC.